The T cell receptor (beta chain) under discussion was sequenced for a study of T cell repertoires in cytomegalovirus infection. Study background: Public TCR beta signatures provided an indication of both CMV infection and a matching HLA type.

TCRdb fed the reads into MiXCR, producing one record per CDR3 protein. The table has roughly 250,000 distinct CDR3 sequences, over 20% seen once. Study-wide findings and caveats: CMV-specific TCR beta clonotypes restricted by HLA-C dominated the ex vivo response. Accumulated public TCR beta family frequency recognized individuals carrying CMV together with the relevant HLA.

Only a few counts were recorded for this clonotype. What it recognizes is unknown. Germline-derived CDR1 and CDR2 are SGHVS and FNYEAQ. With 6 bases clipped from V and 4 bases from J, the junction kept 6 bases outside the gene matches. CDR3 length equals 15 residues. The V and J genes are TRBV7-6 and TRBJ1-6, with TRBD1 matching over 7 bases. The clonotype comes from a human donor in good health (CMV status not recorded). Some clones in this sample may be carry-over from other donors' samples. Sequencing was done on a sample of CD8+ T cells from PBMCs. CDR3 bases: TGTGCCAGCAGACCGCCGGGACAGTATAATTCACCCCTCCACTTT. This encodes CASRPPGQYNSPLHF.